A selection of T cell receptor beta chains follows, all from one sample in a study of naive and memory T cell subsets. TCRdb re-called the UMI-ligation and nested PCR reads through MiXCR, storing one row per CDR3 protein. The table lists tens of thousands of distinct CDR3 sequences, 13% of them singletons. The sample comprised central memory CD4+ T cells from blood. The receptors shown here come from a human donor in good health. Each CDR3 is given with its conserved first and last residue. D genes are given only for firm matches. Not all rows give a size; the values are once, few, many and, for expanded clones, a class.

clone_size: NA
j_call: TRBJ2-3
d_call: TRBD2
v_call: TRBV6-5
cdr3_aa: CASRPTPAGSTDTQYF
cdr3_nt: TGTGCCAGCAGGCCCACCCCAGCGGGAAGCACAGATACGCAGTATTTT

clone_size: few
j_call: TRBJ1-1
d_call: TRBD1
v_call: TRBV5-8
cdr3_aa: CASSFVDRAAFF
cdr3_nt: TGTGCCAGCAGCTTCGTCGACAGGGCCGCTTTCTTT

clone_size: few
j_call: TRBJ1-6
d_call: NA
v_call: TRBV20-1
cdr3_aa: CSARRPNSPLHF
cdr3_nt: TGCAGTGCCAGGAGGCCGAATTCACCCCTCCACTTT

clone_size: medium-sized
j_call: TRBJ2-3
d_call: NA
v_call: TRBV6-6
cdr3_aa: CASSYVSGGATDTQYF
cdr3_nt: TGTGCCAGCAGTTACGTGTCGGGGGGCGCCACAGATACGCAGTATTTT

clone_size: many
j_call: TRBJ2-7
d_call: TRBD2
v_call: TRBV6-5
cdr3_aa: CASSYGTTSYEQYF
cdr3_nt: TGTGCCAGCAGTTATGGGACTACTAGCTACGAGCAGTACTTC

clone_size: few
j_call: TRBJ1-1
d_call: TRBD1
v_call: TRBV28
cdr3_aa: CASRGTGPNTEAFF
cdr3_nt: TGTGCCAGCAGGGGGACAGGACCGAACACTGAAGCTTTCTTT

clone_size: NA
j_call: TRBJ2-2
d_call: NA
v_call: TRBV2
cdr3_aa: CASVGNTMNTGELFF
cdr3_nt: TGTGCCAGCGTGGGGAACACCATGAACACCGGGGAGCTGTTTTTT

clone_size: few
j_call: TRBJ2-4
d_call: TRBD2
v_call: TRBV30
cdr3_aa: CAWRKPGTSLAKNIQYF
cdr3_nt: TGTGCCTGGAGGAAACCGGGGACTAGTTTAGCCAAAAACATTCAGTACTTC

clone_size: few
j_call: TRBJ2-5
d_call: NA
v_call: TRBV28
cdr3_aa: CASSLWSEETQYF
cdr3_nt: TGTGCCAGCAGTTTGTGGTCGGAAGAGACCCAGTACTTC

clone_size: many
j_call: TRBJ2-1
d_call: NA
v_call: TRBV7-9
cdr3_aa: CASSLAGTLNEQFF
cdr3_nt: TGTGCCAGCAGCTTAGCCGGGACCCTCAATGAGCAGTTCTTC

clone_size: many
j_call: TRBJ2-7
d_call: TRBD1
v_call: TRBV20-1
cdr3_aa: CSATDRVAYEQYF
cdr3_nt: TGCAGTGCCACGGACAGGGTGGCCTACGAGCAGTACTTC

clone_size: many
j_call: TRBJ2-5
d_call: NA
v_call: TRBV10-3
cdr3_aa: CAISEQRGEETQYF
cdr3_nt: TGTGCCATCAGTGAACAAAGAGGAGAAGAGACCCAGTACTTC

clone_size: NA
j_call: TRBJ1-5
d_call: NA
v_call: TRBV11-2
cdr3_aa: CASSSGVDQPQHF
cdr3_nt: TGTGCCAGCAGCTCCGGGGTAGACCAGCCCCAGCATTTT

clone_size: many
j_call: TRBJ2-1
d_call: TRBD2
v_call: TRBV5-1
cdr3_aa: CASSDLAGGDNEQFF
cdr3_nt: TGCGCCAGCAGTGATCTAGCGGGAGGCGACAATGAGCAGTTCTTC

clone_size: NA
j_call: TRBJ1-6
d_call: TRBD1
v_call: TRBV5-1
cdr3_aa: CASSEGTGFNSPLHF
cdr3_nt: TGCGCCAGCAGCGAGGGGACAGGGTTTAATTCACCCCTCCACTTT

clone_size: few
j_call: TRBJ2-1
d_call: NA
v_call: TRBV5-4
cdr3_aa: CASSLLSSNEQFF
cdr3_nt: TGTGCCAGCAGCTTGTTGTCCAGCAATGAGCAGTTCTTC

clone_size: NA
j_call: TRBJ2-6
d_call: NA
v_call: TRBV5-6
cdr3_aa: CASSVIGGANVLTF
cdr3_nt: TGTGCCAGCAGCGTTATAGGGGGGGCCAACGTCCTGACTTTC

clone_size: few
j_call: TRBJ2-2
d_call: NA
v_call: TRBV20-1
cdr3_aa: CSASNGITGELFF
cdr3_nt: TGCAGTGCTAGTAATGGGATAACCGGGGAGCTGTTTTTT

clone_size: few
j_call: TRBJ2-5
d_call: TRBD1
v_call: TRBV7-9
cdr3_aa: CASSGTAQETQYF
cdr3_nt: TGTGCCAGCAGCGGGACAGCCCAAGAGACCCAGTACTTC

clone_size: few
j_call: TRBJ1-6
d_call: NA
v_call: TRBV29-1
cdr3_aa: CSVQGGGNSPLHF
cdr3_nt: TGCAGCGTACAGGGTGGTGGTAATTCACCCCTCCACTTT

clone_size: few
j_call: TRBJ2-1
d_call: TRBD2
v_call: TRBV9
cdr3_aa: CASSVDHGTSGEQFF
cdr3_nt: TGTGCCAGCAGCGTCGACCACGGGACTAGCGGTGAGCAGTTCTTC

clone_size: NA
j_call: TRBJ2-3
d_call: NA
v_call: TRBV29-1
cdr3_aa: CSVEAGDNTQYF
cdr3_nt: TGCAGCGTTGAAGCGGGAGACAATACGCAGTATTTT

clone_size: many
j_call: TRBJ2-4
d_call: NA
v_call: TRBV20-1
cdr3_aa: CSVQGAGTKNIQYF
cdr3_nt: TGCAGTGTTCAGGGTGCGGGAACCAAAAACATTCAGTACTTC

clone_size: few
j_call: TRBJ1-6
d_call: TRBD1
v_call: TRBV10-3
cdr3_aa: CAISEETGIGSPLHF
cdr3_nt: TGTGCCATCAGTGAGGAGACAGGGATAGGGTCACCCCTCCACTTT

clone_size: NA
j_call: TRBJ2-3
d_call: TRBD2
v_call: TRBV5-1
cdr3_aa: CASSLGTSPVTDTQYF
cdr3_nt: TGCGCCAGCAGCTTGGGGACTAGCCCCGTGACAGATACGCAGTATTTT

clone_size: NA
j_call: TRBJ2-3
d_call: NA
v_call: TRBV29-1
cdr3_aa: CSLSGYPSTDTQYF
cdr3_nt: TGCAGCCTCTCCGGATATCCTAGCACAGATACGCAGTATTTT

clone_size: many
j_call: TRBJ2-5
d_call: NA
v_call: TRBV6-1
cdr3_aa: CASTRTRGRAQETQYF
cdr3_nt: TGTGCCAGCACCCGAACCCGGGGCCGGGCACAAGAGACCCAGTACTTC

clone_size: many
j_call: TRBJ1-5
d_call: NA
v_call: TRBV7-2
cdr3_aa: CASSLTRNQPQHF
cdr3_nt: TGTGCCAGCAGCTTGACCCGCAATCAGCCCCAGCATTTT

clone_size: few
j_call: TRBJ1-6
d_call: NA
v_call: TRBV7-3
cdr3_aa: CASSLNSDSPLHF
cdr3_nt: TGTGCCAGCAGCTTAAATTCTGATTCACCCCTCCACTTT

clone_size: NA
j_call: TRBJ2-4
d_call: NA
v_call: TRBV12-3/TRBV12-4
cdr3_aa: CATSLQSKLAKNIQYF
cdr3_nt: TGTGCCACCTCCCTACAAAGTAAACTAGCCAAAAACATTCAGTACTTC

clone_size: NA
j_call: TRBJ1-2
d_call: NA
v_call: TRBV20-1
cdr3_aa: CSARDQGVDHGYTF
cdr3_nt: TGCAGTGCTAGAGATCAGGGCGTCGACCATGGCTACACCTTC